The 6 T cell receptor beta chains reported below all come from one sample, sequenced in a study of T cells in localized non-small cell lung cancer (dated by TCRdb to between 2020 and 2021). The method behind the library was the immunoSEQ multiplex PCR assay. Imported from immuneACCESS, the table was reduced by TCRdb to in-frame sequences with V and J called. These copies leave out some clones; in studies compared against another copy, an unresolved V gene accounts for under half, and the cause of the remainder is not known. The sample table records about 52,000 clones; around 84% of these occur just once. Around 16% of the sample goes to the ten largest clones. Sequenced material: PBMCs, taken before any cancer treatment. These receptors were collected from a female donor with stage II lung adenocarcinoma.

In its sample, this clone is medium-sized. The V gene is TRBV9, the J gene TRBJ2-3; D is ambiguous. CDR3 length: 14 residues. With 6 bases removed from V and 0 bases from J, the gap between germline ends came to 11 bases. Germline CDR1 reads SGDLS; CDR2 reads YYNGEE. CDR3 sequence: CASKGTGSTDTQYF. CDR3 DNA: TGTGCCAGCAAGGGTACGGGCAGCACAGATACGCAGTATTTT. The full variable domain, in which reference TRBV9 and TRBJ2-3 provide the parts outside the CDR3, is DSGVTQTPKHLITATGQRVTLRCSPRSGDLSVYWYQQSLDQGLQFLIQYYNGEERAKGNILERFSAQQFPDLHSELNLSSLELGDSALYFCASKGTGSTDTQYFGPGTRLTVL.

Only a few counts were recorded for this clone. CDR3 sequence (DNA): TGTGCCAGCACCATACTAGCGGGGATTTACGAGCAGTACTTC. Translation: CASTILAGIYEQYF. The genes are TRBV7-2 and TRBJ2-7; 10 nucleotides align to TRBD2. The V gene end was trimmed by 7 bases and the J gene end by 4 bases; junction bases not matched to a gene: 7. CDR3 length: 14 amino acids. Germline CDR1 reads SGHTA; CDR2 reads FQGNSA.

The chain has TRBV6-5 and TRBJ1-1; D not resolved. The CDR3 has 12 amino acids. V was cut by 0 bases and J by 9 bases, with 8 bases left in between. CDR1 and CDR2 from the germline V gene are MNHEY and SVGAGI. The CDR3 spells CASSYSRRKAFF. CDR3 sequence (DNA): TGTGCCAGCAGTTACTCGAGAAGGAAAGCTTTCTTT.

The chain joins TRBV5-8 to TRBJ1-2, with a tentative D call TRBD1 (6 bases). This CDR3 spans 14 amino acids. Looked up from germline, CDR1 is SGHTS and CDR2 is YDEGEE. Trimming removed 4 bases from V and 7 bases from J, with 17 bases in between. DNA for the CDR3: TGTGCCAGCAGCCGCGAAGGGGGGATCGGTGGCTACACCTTC. It codes for CASSREGGIGGYTF. The whole variable domain, remainder taken from reference TRBV5-8 and TRBJ1-2, is EAGVTQSPTHLIKTRGQQATLRCSPISGHTSVYWYQQALGLGLQFLLWYDEGEERNRGNFPPRFSGRQFPNYSSELNVNALELEDSALYLCASSREGGIGGYTFGSGTRLTVV.

A single count supports this clone. V usage is TRBV27 and J usage is TRBJ1-2; D is uncertain. Trimming stripped 4 bases from V and 5 bases from J, with 11 bases between. The CDR3 is made up of 13 amino acids. Germline V gives CDR1 MNHEY, CDR2 SMNVEV (reference sequence). The CDR3 spells CASSSGGEYGYTF. As DNA, the CDR3 is TGTGCCAGCAGTTCCGGTGGAGAGTATGGCTACACCTTC.

V and J are TRBV30 and TRBJ2-1; weak D call: TRBD1 (7 bases). V lost 2 bases and J lost 3, with 14 bases in between. CDR1 is GTSNPN, CDR2 SVGIG, per germline (reference sequence). This CDR3 is built from 15 residues. The CDR3 loop is CAWSIGQGGYNEQFF. The DNA for the CDR3 is TGTGCCTGGAGTATCGGGCAGGGGGGCTACAATGAGCAGTTCTTC.